Listed below are T cell receptor beta chains from one sample, sequenced in a study of shared clonotypes between healthy human individuals. Repertoires were generated with immunoSEQ multiplex PCR, while TCRdb's copy carries only in-frame clones and drops some. This table holds around 2.3 million clones, around 95% found once. Sequencing was carried out using naive CD4+ T cells sorted from blood. The source of these receptors is a young man in good health. Each CDR3 is given with its conserved first and last residue.

j_call | v_call | cdr3_aa
TRBJ1-5 | TRBV19 | CASSIASASNQPQHF
TRBJ2-3 | TRBV11-3 | CASSSGQGVITDTQYF
TRBJ1-6 | TRBV5-1 | CASSLDIRVYALHF
TRBJ2-1 | TRBV9 | CASSPRGLASEQFF
TRBJ1-2 | TRBV30 | CAWSVAILSTGPTYGYTF
TRBJ1-4 | TRBV7-9 | CASSLTPTGDTEKLFF
TRBJ1-4 | TRBV6-4 | CASSDDREWEKLFF
TRBJ2-3 | TRBV30 | CAWTFTDTQYF
TRBJ2-1 | TRBV28 | CASSQTASEQFF
TRBJ1-1 | TRBV7-9 | CASSPGQGTEAFF
TRBJ2-1 | TRBV6-1 | CASSVRTSGGPNEQFF
TRBJ2-7 | TRBV11-2 | CASSLSSLHPIYEQYF
TRBJ1-4 | TRBV5-1 | CASSLEGLGGEKLFF
TRBJ2-5 | TRBV10-3 | CAIRPGLASQETQYF
TRBJ2-7 | TRBV21-1 | CASSRYEQYF
TRBJ1-2 | TRBV30 | CAWSDRGIYGYTF
TRBJ1-2 | TRBV7-9 | CASSLLLIDGYTF
TRBJ1-1 | TRBV6-5 | CASIGQQNTEAFF
TRBJ2-7 | TRBV29-1 | CSVRGQARDEQYF
TRBJ1-1 | TRBV5-1 | CASSHQPGQGNTEAFF
TRBJ2-1 | TRBV18 | CASSSSGAREQFF
TRBJ2-7 | TRBV5-1 | CASSSALTSDEQYF
TRBJ2-6 | TRBV7-9 | CASSFTDSGANVLTF
TRBJ2-7 | TRBV7-2 | CASRTDRNYEQYF
TRBJ1-3 | TRBV18 | CASSPEVVLSGNTIYF
TRBJ2-7 | TRBV30 | CAWRSGELSYEQYF
TRBJ2-7 | TRBV10-3 | CAISAGAASGTSYEQYF
TRBJ2-7 | TRBV7-2 | CASSLAGTGSYEQYF
TRBJ1-4 | TRBV7-2 | CASSPQGGEKLFF
TRBJ1-5 | TRBV30 | CAWSLGGEQPQHF
TRBJ2-7 | TRBV5-1 | CASSLEVLMDEQYF
TRBJ2-7 | TRBV7-2 | CASSLVGGSYEQYF
TRBJ2-7 | TRBV21-1 | CASSKFVNGSSYEQYF
TRBJ1-1 | TRBV5-1 | CASSTAGTGYTEAFF
TRBJ2-2 | TRBV11-3 | CASSLVRGVPGELFF
TRBJ2-7 | TRBV5-5 | CASSHVAHGEQYF
TRBJ2-7 | TRBV4-3 | CASSQEKGLAGYEQYF
TRBJ2-2 | TRBV5-6 | CASSLGTSGTNTGELFF
TRBJ2-7 | TRBV19 | CASSRTGGYEQYF
TRBJ2-5 | TRBV5-6 | CASSLTWKQTQYF
TRBJ2-5 | TRBV28 | CASSSKLIGGETQYF
TRBJ2-3 | TRBV7-2 | CASSSPGVSVTDTQYF
TRBJ2-3 | TRBV11-2 | CASSLVGGSSTDTQYF
TRBJ1-2 | TRBV6-5 | CASSPSGFYGYTF
TRBJ1-1 | TRBV7-2 | CASSLTTGATLGEAFF
TRBJ2-7 | TRBV10-2 | CASSRTGGNEQYF
TRBJ2-7 | TRBV2 | CASRRGASGSSYEQYF
TRBJ2-1 | TRBV2 | CASSDFSGTAYNEQFF
TRBJ2-2 | TRBV4-1 | CASSQTSGVTGELFF
TRBJ1-1 | TRBV30 | CAWIGGVTPFF
TRBJ2-7 | TRBV2 | CASRTLYEQYF
TRBJ2-7 | TRBV7-9 | CASSHAVGLFSYEQYF
TRBJ2-3 | TRBV4-3 | CASSLGTSRTDTQYF
TRBJ1-2 | TRBV4-1 | CASSQRSGTQANYGYTF
TRBJ1-5 | TRBV4-1 | CASSQGRGNQPQHF
TRBJ2-2 | TRBV11-2 | CASSRGRTNTGELFF
TRBJ2-7 | TRBV5-4 | CASSPGSGTGVYEQYF